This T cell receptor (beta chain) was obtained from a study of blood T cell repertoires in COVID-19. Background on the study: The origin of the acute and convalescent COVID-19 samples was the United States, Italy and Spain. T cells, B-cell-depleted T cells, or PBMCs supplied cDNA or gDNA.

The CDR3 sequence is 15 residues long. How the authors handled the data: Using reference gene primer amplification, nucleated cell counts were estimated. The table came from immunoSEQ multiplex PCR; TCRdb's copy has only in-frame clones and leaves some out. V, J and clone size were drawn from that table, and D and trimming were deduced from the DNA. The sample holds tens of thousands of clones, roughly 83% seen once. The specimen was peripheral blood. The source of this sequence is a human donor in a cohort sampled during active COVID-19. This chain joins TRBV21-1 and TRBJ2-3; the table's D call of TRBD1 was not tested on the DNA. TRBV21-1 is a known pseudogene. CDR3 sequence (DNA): TGTGCCAGCAGCAAACGGAGGGGGCCCCCAGATACGCAGTATTTT. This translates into CASSKRRGPPDTQYF.